The rows below give T cell receptor beta chains drawn from one sample of a study of blood T cell repertoires in COVID-19. The method was immunoSEQ multiplex PCR; TCRdb's version includes in-frame clones alone and lacks a portion of them. Here the sample spans around 68,000 clones, 80% to 90% being singletons. The sample was peripheral blood. These receptors were taken from a man in his fifties with active COVID-19. Both conserved end residues are trimmed from each CDR3. A D gene is named only where the DNA matches it firmly.

d_call j_call v_call cdr3_aa
TRBD1 TRBJ1-1 TRBV19 ASTLRRDRGNTEAF
NA TRBJ1-6 TRBV10-1 ASSEDKALGRSPLH
NA TRBJ2-1 TRBV14 ASSQEAGLPSGNEQF
NA TRBJ1-2 TRBV24-1 ATSDFRTKRGYT
NA TRBJ2-1 TRBV7-2 ASSLGGPSYNEQF
NA TRBJ2-5 TRBV21-1 ASTGLAVQETQY
NA TRBJ1-1 TRBV28 ASSTFRAMNTEAF
NA TRBJ1-5 TRBV28 ATARSNQPQH
NA TRBJ2-3 TRBV7-2 ASSQMGSGVPDTQY
TRBD2 TRBJ2-3 TRBV11-3 ASSFEGGPTDTQY
TRBD2 TRBJ2-5 TRBV5-3 ARSLTSEGKETQY
TRBD1 TRBJ1-1 TRBV4-3 ASSQAGGGGNTEAF
NA TRBJ1-4 TRBV19 ASSIGAPNEKLF
TRBD2 TRBJ2-1 TRBV6-2/TRBV6-3 ASSYLRGGVSYNEQF
TRBD2 TRBJ2-7 TRBV5-6 ASTRGPLAGDYEQY
NA TRBJ2-7 TRBV15 ATSEKRATYEQY
NA TRBJ1-2 TRBV19 AIKAKGENGYT
TRBD1 TRBJ1-4 TRBV28 ASSPQLGKTGGNEKLF
TRBD1 TRBJ2-7 TRBV7-6 ASSTTGGSYEQY
NA TRBJ1-6 TRBV5-4 ASRSESWYSPLH
TRBD1 TRBJ2-7 TRBV5-1 ASSLGDRSSYEQY
TRBD1 TRBJ2-5 TRBV5-5 ASSFVGTGKETQY
NA TRBJ2-7 TRBV5-6 ASSLIMQTSYEQY
TRBD1 TRBJ2-7 TRBV24-1 ATSDSGQVSYEQY
NA TRBJ1-6 TRBV2 ASSDPQNSPLH
TRBD2 TRBJ2-3 TRBV4-3 ASSPGLAESTDTQY
NA TRBJ2-7 TRBV9 ASSVEDGSSYEQY
TRBD1 TRBJ1-1 TRBV6-5 ASSFDRERTEAF
TRBD1 TRBJ1-3 TRBV28 ASSLDRAGNTIY
NA TRBJ1-2 TRBV2 ASSERGPNYGYT
NA TRBJ2-3 TRBV1 TSSLRLRTSGTGISTDTQY
TRBD1 TRBJ1-1 TRBV28 ASSSGTGVEAF
NA TRBJ2-1 TRBV7-2 ASSLVRGTGNEQF
TRBD1 TRBJ1-2 TRBV18 ASSPPGQGANSYGYT
NA TRBJ1-5 TRBV21-1 ASSPITGSLGGGNQPQH
NA TRBJ1-2 TRBV18 ASSPGGSGYT
NA TRBJ1-1 TRBV27 ASSPTSPRGGNTEAF
TRBD1 TRBJ1-1 TRBV6-5 ASRKTGMNTEAF
TRBD2 TRBJ2-7 TRBV7-3 ASSPSGGASEQY
NA TRBJ2-1 TRBV4-2 ASSSRQTTYNEQF
TRBD2 TRBJ2-3 TRBV3-1/TRBV3-2 ASSRSTSGGDTQY
NA TRBJ2-2 TRBV5-5 ASTHLQGTTGELF
NA TRBJ2-3 TRBV5-1 ASSFRGSTDTQY
TRBD2 TRBJ2-1 TRBV24-1 ATSDTGLARLNEQF
NA TRBJ2-7 TRBV28 ASTPIQGVYEQY
NA TRBJ2-7 TRBV3-1/TRBV3-2 ASSQEGPSKLYRAEQY
NA TRBJ2-1 TRBV29-1 SVDRVRPVGHEQF
TRBD1 TRBJ1-2 TRBV5-6 ASSGGGSSYGYT
TRBD2 TRBJ2-1 TRBV19 ASTPTSGGGGEQF
NA TRBJ2-7 TRBV5-6 ASSLWGYSYEQY
NA TRBJ1-4 TRBV5-6 ASAPRPSNEKLF
TRBD1 TRBJ2-7 TRBV7-3 ASSFAGGEQY
NA TRBJ1-4 TRBV6-1 ASSEGGRGFNEKLF